The 9 T cell receptor beta chains below come from one sample, sequenced in a study of CD8+CD57+ T cells in acquired aplastic anemia. Profiling that covered TCR beta VDJ and CDR3 relied on genomic DNA as its template. Using its own MiXCR run on the reads, TCRdb lists one record per CDR3 protein. The data contain hundreds of thousands of distinct CDR3 sequences, 55% to 65% of them singletons. Sequencing was done on a sample of sorted CD4+, CD8+, or CD8+CD57+ T cells (not recorded which) from PBMCs. These receptors came from a human donor with severe aplastic anemia or a healthy control (not recorded which).

This chain links TRBV9 with TRBJ1-2; 7 nucleotides align to TRBD1. The junction had 8 bases not matched to a gene; V was cut back by 4 bases and J by 8 bases. CDR3 length: 13 residues. From germline, CDR1 is SGDLS and CDR2 YYNGEE. In nucleotides, the CDR3 is TGTGCCAGCAGCCCACAGGGGCCGGAAGGCTACACCTTC. It is translated as CASSPQGPEGYTF. Together with reference TRBV9 and TRBJ1-2, the CDR3 gives the full variable domain: DSGVTQTPKHLITATGQRVTLRCSPRSGDLSVYWYQQSLDQGLQFLIQYYNGEERAKGNILERFSAQQFPDLHSELNLSSLELGDSALYFCASSPQGPEGYTFGSGTRLTVV.

This clonotype was picked up a small number of times. One base away lies a much larger clone, so this may be a sequencing read error. The gene calls are TRBV25-1 and TRBJ1-6, with 9 bases identical to TRBD1. With V trimmed by 6 bases and J by 9 bases, 6 bases remained unmatched. This CDR3 contains 14 residues. Germline V gene lookup returns CDR1 MGHDK and CDR2 SYGVNS. CDR3 nucleotides: TGTGCCAGCAGCCTCGGGACAGGGCTTTCACCCCTCCACTTT. Amino acid sequence: CASSLGTGLSPLHF.

The chain combines TRBV10-3 with TRBJ1-2, with D possibly being TRBD1 (5 bases). V lost 10 bases, J lost 4 bases, and 22 bases lay in between. This CDR3 has 15 residues. Germline values: CDR1 ENHRY, CDR2 SYGVKD. As DNA, the CDR3 is TGTGCCAGCAGCCGCCTGACAGATAACCTCTATGGCTACACCTTC. It specifies CASSRLTDNLYGYTF.

This clonotype has just a few counts. The chain links TRBV12-5 to TRBJ1-2, with 8 bases aligning to TRBD1. V trimming: 0 bases; J trimming: 4 bases; junction bases outside the gene matches: 16. CDR1 is LGHNT and CDR2 is FRNRAP in the germline V gene. CDR3 size: 19 residues. CDR3 amino acids: CASGLVSTVRDRPPYGYTF. DNA for the CDR3: TGTGCTAGTGGTTTGGTCTCAACGGTCCGGGACAGGCCCCCCTATGGCTACACCTTC.

In this sample, this clonotype turned up many times. J is TRBJ2-5 and V is TRBV4-2, with D unclear. The CDR3 spans 13 residues. CDR1 is LGHNA and CDR2 is YNFKEQ in the germline V gene. The V and J ends lost 0 bases and 5 bases respectively, with 7 bases between them. DNA of the CDR3: TGTGCCAGCAGCCAAGAAAAGTCGGAGACCCAGTACTTC. Protein sequence: CASSQEKSETQYF.

This clonotype has a single count. CDR3 sequence (DNA): TGTGCCAGCAGCTTAGGGGGCGACGGGGAAAAACTGTTTTTT. It specifies CASSLGGDGEKLFF. The V call is TRBV7-2, the J call TRBJ1-4; weak D call: TRBD1 (5 bases). V gave up 1 base and J gave up 8 bases, with 11 bases separating them. The length of the CDR3 is 14 residues. CDR1 and CDR2 (germline): SGHTA, FQGNSA.

The chain links TRBV24-1 to TRBJ2-3; D remains ambiguous. CDR3 size: 16 residues. Trimming removed 3 bases from V and 0 bases from J, with 12 bases in between. Looked up from germline, CDR1 is KGHDR and CDR2 is SFDVKD. CDR3 DNA: TGTGCCACCAGTGATACTGAAGACGCTAGCACAGATACGCAGTATTTT. This gives the protein CATSDTEDASTDTQYF.

The V and J genes are TRBV2 and TRBJ1-1, with unresolved D. CDR1 and CDR2 from the germline V gene are SNHLY and FYNNEI. This CDR3 has 14 residues. Trimming cost V 7 bases and J 0 bases, with 12 bases left between them. The CDR3 sequence: CASKPLAMNTEAFF. Here the CDR3 DNA reads TGTGCCAGCAAACCTTTAGCTATGAACACTGAAGCTTTCTTT.

This clonotype was found once. V and J are TRBV5-5 and TRBJ2-3, with D possibly TRBD2 on 7 matching bases. There are 15 residues in the CDR3. The germline CDR1 and CDR2 sequences are SGHKS and YYEKEE (reference sequence). V lost 4 bases and J lost 0, with 12 bases in between. CDR3 in DNA: TGTGCCAGCAGCCCGGAGGGGGGGAGCACAGATACGCAGTATTTT. It translates to CASSPEGGSTDTQYF.